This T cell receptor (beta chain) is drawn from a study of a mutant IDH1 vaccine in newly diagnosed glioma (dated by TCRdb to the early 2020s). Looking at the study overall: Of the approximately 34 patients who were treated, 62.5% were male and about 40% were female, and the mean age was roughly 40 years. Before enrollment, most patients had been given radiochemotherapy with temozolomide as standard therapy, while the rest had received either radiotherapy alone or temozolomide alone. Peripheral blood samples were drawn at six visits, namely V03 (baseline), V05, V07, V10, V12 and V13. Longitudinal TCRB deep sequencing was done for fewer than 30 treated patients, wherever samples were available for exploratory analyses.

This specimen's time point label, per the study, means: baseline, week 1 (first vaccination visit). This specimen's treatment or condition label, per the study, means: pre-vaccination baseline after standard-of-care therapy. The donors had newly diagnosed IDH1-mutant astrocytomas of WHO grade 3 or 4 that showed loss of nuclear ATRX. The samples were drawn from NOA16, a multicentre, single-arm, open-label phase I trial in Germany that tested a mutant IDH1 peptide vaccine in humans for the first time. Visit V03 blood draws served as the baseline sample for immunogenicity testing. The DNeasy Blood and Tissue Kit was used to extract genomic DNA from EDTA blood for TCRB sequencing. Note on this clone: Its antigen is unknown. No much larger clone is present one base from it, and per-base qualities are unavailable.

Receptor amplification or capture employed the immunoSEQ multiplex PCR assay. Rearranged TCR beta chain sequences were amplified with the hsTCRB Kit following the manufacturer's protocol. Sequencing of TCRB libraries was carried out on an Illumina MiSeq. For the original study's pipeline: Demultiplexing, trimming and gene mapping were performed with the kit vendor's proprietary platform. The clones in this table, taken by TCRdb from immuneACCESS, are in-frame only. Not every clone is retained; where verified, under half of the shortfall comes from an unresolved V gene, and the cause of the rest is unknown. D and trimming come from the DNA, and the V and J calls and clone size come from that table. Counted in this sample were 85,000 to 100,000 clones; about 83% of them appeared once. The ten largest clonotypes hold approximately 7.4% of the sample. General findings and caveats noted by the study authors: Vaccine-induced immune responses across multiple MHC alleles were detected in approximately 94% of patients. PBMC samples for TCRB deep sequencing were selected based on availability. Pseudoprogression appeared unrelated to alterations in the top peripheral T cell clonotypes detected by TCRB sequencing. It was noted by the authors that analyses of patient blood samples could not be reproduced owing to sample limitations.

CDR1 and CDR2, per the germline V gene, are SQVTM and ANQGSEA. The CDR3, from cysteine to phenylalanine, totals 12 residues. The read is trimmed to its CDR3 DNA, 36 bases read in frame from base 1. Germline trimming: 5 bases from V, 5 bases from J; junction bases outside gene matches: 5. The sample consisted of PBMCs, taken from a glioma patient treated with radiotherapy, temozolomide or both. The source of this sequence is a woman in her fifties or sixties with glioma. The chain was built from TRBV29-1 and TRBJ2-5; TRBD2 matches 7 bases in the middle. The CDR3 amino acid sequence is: CSVLSGAETQYF. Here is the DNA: TGCAGCGTTCTGAGCGGGGCGGAGACCCAGTACTTC.